Each of the 9 T cell receptor beta chains below was sequenced from the same sample in a study of cytomegalovirus exposure and HLA in healthy donors. 13 Jbeta primers and 60 Vbeta primers were used for the PCR. The protocol was immunoSEQ multiplex PCR, while the TCRdb copy is restricted to in-frame clones and leaves out a portion. This table holds around 94,000 clones, roughly 76% found once. The sample taken for sequencing was PBMCs. The receptors stem from a woman aged 60-70 years in good health and CMV-seropositive.

This chain connects TRBV18 to TRBJ2-1; TRBD2 might be the D (5 bases). Trimming left V 6 bases short and J 11 bases short, with 14 bases between. This CDR3 contains 12 residues. Germline assignment: CDR1 KGHSH and CDR2 LQKENI. CDR3 DNA sequence: TGTGCCAGCTCGGGTTCCGGGAATCAGCAGTTCTTC. Amino acid sequence: CASSGSGNQQFF.

V usage is TRBV19 and J usage is TRBJ1-1, with D perhaps matching TRBD1 (6 bases). The V gene's germline CDR1 is LNHDA and CDR2 SQIVND (reference sequence). Between the trimmed V and J ends, which lost 2 bases and 8 bases, there was a span of 9 bases. The CDR3 runs to 12 residues. In DNA form, the CDR3 reads TGTGCCAGTAGTATACGACAGGAGGAAGCTTTCTTT. It specifies CASSIRQEEAFF.

This clone was recorded a few times. The chain joins TRBV10-3 to TRBJ1-2, with a weak D call TRBD1 (5 bases). CDR3 length: 17 amino acids. V lost 4 bases and J lost 8, with 26 bases in between. Germline V gene lookup returns CDR1 ENHRY and CDR2 SYGVKD. CDR3 nucleotides: TGTGCCATCAGTGGGCGGGAATTACAGGTGCTTAAGGGCGGCTACACCTTC. Protein product: CAISGRELQVLKGGYTF.

In DNA form, the CDR3 reads TGTGCCAGCAGCTCGAGACCCATACAGGGGGCCCACCGCACCGGGGAGCTGTTTTTT. This encodes CASSSRPIQGAHRTGELFF. This chain uses TRBV7-8 with TRBJ2-2, with TRBD1 matching 9 bases. Trimming cost V 4 bases and J 4 bases; bases outside gene matches: 16. The length of the CDR3 is 19 residues. In germline, CDR1 is SGHVS, CDR2 FQNEAQ. The whole variable domain, remainder taken from reference TRBV7-8 and TRBJ2-2, is GAGVSQSPRYKVAKRGQDVALRCDPISGHVSLFWYQQALGQGPEFLTYFQNEAQLDKSGLPSDRFFAERPEGSVSTLKIQRTQQEDSAVYLCASSSRPIQGAHRTGELFFGEGSRLTVL.

The rearrangement links TRBV6-1 to TRBJ1-2; weak D call: TRBD1 (5 bases). The CDR3 is 14 amino acids. Trimming took 7 bases from V and 2 from J, leaving 14 bases between them. Germline V gives CDR1 MNHNS, CDR2 SASEGT. CDR3 protein: CASTQRSGNYGYTF. CDR3 in DNA: TGTGCCAGCACTCAAAGGTCAGGGAACTATGGCTACACCTTC.

The chain couples TRBV27 to TRBJ2-1, with 8 bases that match TRBD2. V dropped 5 bases and J dropped 6; count of bases not matched to a gene: 6. Germline loops: CDR1 MNHEY, CDR2 SMNVEV (reference sequence). The CDR3 contains 14 residues. CDR3 sequence: CASSRGTRFNEQFF. The DNA of the CDR3 is TGTGCCAGCAGTAGAGGGACTAGGTTCAATGAGCAGTTCTTC.

This chain's CDR3 is CASSQVRVEKLFF. The CDR3 DNA follows: TGCGCCAGCAGCCAAGTTCGGGTTGAAAAACTGTTTTTT. V and J are TRBV4-1 and TRBJ1-4, with D unresolved. Germline V lookup: CDR1 MGHRA, CDR2 YSYEKL. This CDR3 contains 13 residues. V was clipped by 1 base and J by 7 bases, with 7 bases between them.

This CDR3 is CASRQPGVNEQFF. CDR3 sequence (DNA): TGTGCCAGCAGGCAACCAGGGGTCAATGAGCAGTTCTTC. The chain recombines TRBV27 with TRBJ2-1; weak D call: TRBD1 (6 bases). V lost 6 bases and J 6 bases, leaving 12 bases between the germline ends. This CDR3 contains 13 residues. Germline lookup yields CDR1 MNHEY and CDR2 SMNVEV (reference sequence).

The rearrangement uses TRBV4-1 and TRBJ1-6; perhaps TRBD1 as D (5 bases). Per the germline V gene, CDR1 is MGHRA and CDR2 is YSYEKL. The CDR3 is 15 amino acids. Deletions cut 2 bases from V and 9 bases from J, with 14 bases between. The CDR3 sequence is CASSQRQLDGSPLHF. Written as DNA, the CDR3 is TGCGCCAGCAGCCAAAGACAGCTTGACGGTTCACCCCTCCACTTT.